This T cell receptor (beta chain) was observed in a study of cytomegalovirus exposure and HLA in healthy donors (dated by TCRdb to 2016 to 2017). Regarding the research as a whole: According to an earlier analysis of a few hundred of the donors, about 190 million T cells yielded roughly 110 million unique TCR beta sequences and roughly 280 Gb of sequence data. Approximately 310 gigabases of sequencing data and some 85 million unique TCR sequences were included in an early release covering under 650 HLA-typed donors. Among the roughly 400 genotyped donors, around 81% belonged to the genetic ancestry cluster associated with self-reported Caucasian donors. The study aimed to test whether cataloging public T cell receptors could reveal signatures of past pathogen exposure. The study used immunosequencing to profile the T cell repertoires of around 600 subjects and linked those repertoires to cytomegalovirus serostatus. In addition to the first cohort of 666 subjects, a separate validation cohort of 120 different subjects was used. To predict cytomegalovirus infection status, the study brought together high-throughput TCR immunosequencing, statistical association of individual TCRs with disease status, and machine learning. A later analysis re-analyzed previously published TCR beta repertoires from roughly 690 donors and added high-resolution HLA genotyping to study TCR occurrence patterns. Rather than drawing on any new phenotypic data, the later analysis identified candidate immune exposures from TCR beta sequences and the way those sequences occurred across donors. An earlier analysis of some 500 of the donors used high-throughput TCR beta sequencing to judge whether each TCR beta V gene segment behaved as functional or pseudogenic. Donor age, sex, ethnicity and CMV serostatus were collected together with the repertoire data. A later genetic analysis used genome-wide SNP genotypes for about 60% of the roughly 700 donors, treating that subset as a discovery cohort. All discovery cohort repertoires had been generated on a single sequencing platform. HLA typing included class I and class II loci at four-digit resolution. Typing coverage varied by locus: roughly 629-640 donors for A, B, C, DRB1 and DQB1; around 560 for DQA1; 600 to 610 for DPA1; 450 to 480 for DPB1. Roughly 5 DR-DQ haplotypes were handled as single units for association and clustering, since linkage in the cohort was strong. On average, over 200,000 unique TCR beta nucleotide sequences were sequenced per donor among several hundred genotyped donors of the cohort, with 15% to 20% of those sequences being non-productive.

V and J are truncated by 10 bases and 1 base respectively, leaving an intervening sequence of 20 bases. The germline V gene encodes CDR1 MDHEN and CDR2 SYDVKM. Spanning cysteine to phenylalanine, the CDR3 consists of 16 amino acids. Only CDR3 DNA is held: 48 bases, read in frame from base 1. The cohort consisted of 600 to 700 healthy bone marrow donors. Cohort members were all nominally healthy when sampled, although unrecorded immune exposures were likely present. The donor tested CMV seronegative, placing the donor among the 350 to 400 seronegative members of the cohort. Every donor gave a peripheral blood sample, and the peripheral blood mononuclear cells from that sample were used for TCR beta sequencing. Genomic DNA extraction from the blood cell samples was performed with the Qiagen DNeasy Blood Extraction Kit. The investigation overall reported the following: In this cohort, only TCR beta chains were sequenced, and detectable features were limited by the absence of alpha or paired-chain data. A cluster of highly shared sequence variants was judged likely to represent a technical artifact of the sequencing pipeline. Cytomegalovirus status was reported to be diagnosed by the classifier with high specificity and sensitivity in both the original and validation cohorts. The earlier analysis of some 560 of the donors excluded about 16 rarely observed V segments, including chromosome 9 orphons, because counts were too low. Several of the top co-occurrence clusters appeared to be linked to parvovirus B19, influenza, CMV and Epstein-Barr virus, according to a later analysis. In vitro tests confirmed that a few of the cytomegalovirus-associated TCR beta chains recognize cytomegalovirus antigens. A further reported finding was that TCR beta sequences accurately predicted the HLA-A and HLA-B alleles for most subjects in the first cohort. Linkage disequilibrium might explain the correlated functional status among segregating V segments, but an unknown experimental factor could not be ruled out. In a later analysis, HLA-associated TCR beta chains showed more clonal expansion and lower generation probabilities than non-associated chains that were equally common. A later genetic analysis reported fewer N-insertions in productive TCRs among donors in an Asian-associated ancestry cluster than the 666-donor mean. A later analysis associated about 17,000 TCR beta sequences with specific HLA alleles at a false discovery rate of 0.05. The study listed approximately 150 TCR beta chains as associated with cytomegalovirus. According to a later analysis, most CMV-associated TCR beta chains appeared to be HLA-restricted, and the HLA associations seemed to be driven largely by CMV exposure. Because the 87-base-pair reads could not distinguish some IMGT-functional V segments, including TRBV6-2 and TRBV6-3, those segments were excluded. Sequencing depth was assumed to be roughly uniform across donors in the presence/absence analyses, though that assumption may not hold. The authors suggested that the approach could potentially be extended to other disease states and immunological phenotypes. CMV serostatus was the only immune exposure information available for the cohort. In an earlier analysis of some 550 of the donors, most TCR beta V segments were observed in productive rearrangements about 87% or about 30% of the time, broadly matching IMGT annotations. A later genetic analysis associated a missense DCLRE1C variant with V-gene and J-gene trimming of TCR beta chains, and an independent cohort replicated the association. Across donors, most TCR sequences were observed very rarely, whereas some public TCRs were present in many individuals. A later analysis found that TCR association rates varied across HLA loci, with DRB1 alleles showing the most associated TCRs and HLA-C alleles the fewest. Because HLA typing was missing for some donors at each locus, association tests included only the typed subset. Assigning TCR associations to individual alleles was difficult when HLA alleles, especially DR and DQ, strongly co-occurred.

The library was generated by the immunoSEQ multiplex PCR assay. A mixture of 60 forward primers for TCR Vbeta segments and 13 reverse primers for TCR Jbeta segments was used in the multiplex PCR. Amplification of the CDR3 region of rearranged TCR beta genes was performed with a multiplex PCR assay on genomic DNA. The amplified TCR beta libraries were sequenced on the Illumina HiSeq System as 87-base-pair reads. Turning to the authors' computational methods: In a later analysis, approximately 74 million unique TCR beta chains were counted across the roughly 670 repertoires, and roughly 10 million of these chains were shared by at least two donors. Raw reads were error-corrected and collapsed into unique sequences with a nearest-neighbor algorithm that merged closely related sequences to remove PCR and sequencing errors. Alignment of CDR3 sequences to IMGT reference sequences was used to assign V, D and J gene segments. For a sequence to be retained, a match of at least six nucleotides was required to both a V gene segment and a J gene segment. Rearrangements were called productive when the CDR3 lacked stop codons and stayed in frame with V and J; all others were non-productive. CDR3 was defined according to IMGT convention as the region running from the second conserved V-encoded cysteine to the conserved J-encoded phenylalanine. In an earlier analysis of some 550 of the donors, sequences lacking an unambiguous match to a single V gene segment were excluded. In an earlier analysis of several hundred of the donors, V segments were called functional above 56.7% productive rearrangements and were called segregating when the between-donor standard deviation exceeded 5%. A statistical classification framework was developed to diagnose cytomegalovirus status using the catalog of TCR beta chain sequences. In a later analysis, TCR nucleotide sequences were compared against IMGT/GENE-DB human TR gene sequences so that V and J genes could be assigned. Using the TCRdist pipeline, a later analysis assigned CDR3 sequences along with most-parsimonious VDJ recombination scenarios. In a later analysis, each TCR beta chain was defined by its CDR3 amino acid sequence together with its V-gene family, and reads lacking a unique V-gene family were excluded. As a way to deal with suspected cross-contamination and a sequencing artifact, a later analysis dropped 450 to 700 nucleotide sequences that were highly shared and had low generation probability. A later analysis calculated a clonal expansion index for each public chain from normalized within-repertoire ranks of inferred template counts. A later analysis computed generation probabilities with a VDJ recombination model fitted to out-of-frame rearrangements, and checked the results against IGoR. A later analysis scored TCR-TCR, TCR-HLA and TCR-CMV co-occurrence with hypergeometric tests, applying a repertoire-size bias correction to TCR pairs. False discovery rates were estimated in a later analysis by permuting HLA or CMV assignments 20 times. In a later analysis, co-occurring TCRs were grouped using DBSCAN, with TCRdist sequence similarity added in when clustering inside HLA-allele-positive subsets. Repertoires with fewer than 30,000 or more than 120,000 public chains, plus five repertoires with anomalous nucleotide sharing, were excluded from co-occurrence clustering. As stored in TCRdb, this immuneACCESS dataset retains in-frame rearrangements with V and J assigned. A fraction of the clones does not appear; measured against another copy, unresolved V genes explain less than half of the discrepancy, and the remainder lacks a known reason. D and trimming come from the DNA, and the V and J calls and clone size come from that table. The sample table shows 90,000 to 120,000 clones, and 55% to 85% are seen once. 7.5% to 9% of the sample is in the top ten clones.

Note on this clone: This receptor's antigen is unknown. No base quality values were provided; no much bigger clone lies one nucleotide off.

Sequencing was performed on PBMCs. The rearrangement joined TRBV28 to TRBJ1-5; tentative D gene TRBD1, with 6 bases matching. The receptor's source is a man aged 25-45 years in good health and CMV-seronegative. The CDR3 region: CATTPGGAMSNQPQHF. In nucleotides, the sequence is TGTGCCACCACTCCTGGGGGGGCAATGAGCAATCAGCCCCAGCATTTT.